Below are 32 T cell receptor beta chains sequenced from a single sample in a study of naive and memory T cell subsets. The beta constant-region primer was an equimolar mix of two oligonucleotides covering TRBC1 and TRBC2. TCRdb processed the UMI-ligation and nested PCR reads anew with MiXCR; each CDR3 protein has one entry. The repertoire holds under 35,000 distinct CDR3 sequences, with about 10% as singletons. Source material: effector memory CD4+ T cells from blood. Regarding subset: effector memory, CD45RA- CD27-. These receptors all stem from a human donor in good health.

Points on this clonotype: Germline and junction disagree at one end, which may indicate a read error. The gene calls are TRBV9 and TRBJ1-1; TRBD1 aligns across 9 bases. CDR3 length: 14 amino acids. Germline CDR1 and CDR2: SGDLS and YYNGEE. CDR3 coding DNA: TGTGTCAGCAGCGTTCAACAGGGGGCAGGTGAAGCTTTCTTT. This encodes CVSSVQQGAGEAFF. The variable domain in full, completed from reference TRBV9 and TRBJ1-1, reads DSGVTQTPKHLITATGQRVTLRCSPRSGDLSVYWYQQSLDQGLQFLIQYYNGEERAKGNILERFSAQQFPDLHSELNLSSLELGDSALYFCVSSVQQGAGEAFFGQGTRLTVV.

Many counts were recorded for this clonotype. The chain couples TRBV20-1 to TRBJ1-1, with D possibly being TRBD1 (6 bases). The V gene lost 0 bases and the J gene lost 4 bases, with 12 bases spanning the gap. Germline CDR1 is DFQATT and CDR2 is SNEGSKA (reference sequence). There are 14 residues in the CDR3. CDR3 nucleotides: TGCAGTGCTAGAGACACAGGGAGGAGCACTGAAGCTTTCTTT. Translated, it gives CSARDTGRSTEAFF.

This chain joins TRBV6-5 and TRBJ1-1; D may be TRBD1 (6 bases). The V end was cut by 2 bases, the J end by 11 bases, with 15 bases between. Germline V gene lookup returns CDR1 MNHEY and CDR2 SVGAGI. The CDR3 sequence is 13 residues long. For the CDR3, the DNA is TGTGCCAGCAGTTACGAGGGGGGGTCGACGGCTTTCTTT. Protein product: CASSYEGGSTAFF.

The CDR3 coding sequence is TGCAGCGTCGGACAGGGGGCGCAGGGCTACACCTTC. Amino acid sequence: CSVGQGAQGYTF. The chain employs TRBV29-1 and TRBJ1-2; 11 bases align to TRBD1. Germline loops: CDR1 SQVTM, CDR2 ANQGSEA. V trimming: 6 bases; J trimming: 8 bases; junction bases outside the gene matches: 5. The CDR3 consists of 12 residues. Variable domain in full (rest from reference TRBV29-1 and TRBJ1-2): SAVISQKPSRDICQRGTSLTIQCQVDSQVTMMFWYRQQPGQSLTLIATANQGSEATYESGFVIDKFPISRPNLTFSTLTVSNMSPEDSSIYLCSVGQGAQGYTFGSGTRLTVV.

The chain has TRBV20-1 and TRBJ1-1; TRBD1 might be the D (5 bases). The CDR3 runs 12 residues. The V end lost 8 bases, the J end lost 1 base, and 11 bases lay between the germline ends. Looked up from germline, CDR1 is DFQATT and CDR2 is SNEGSKA (reference sequence). The DNA for the CDR3 is TGCAGTCCGCTGGGACGGAACACTGAAGCTTTCTTT. This translates into CSPLGRNTEAFF.

This clonotype was seen at least ten times. The CDR3 bases are TGTGCCAGCAGCCAACAGCACGGGACAGGGGTTGGCAATGAGCAGTTCTTC. This translates into CASSQQHGTGVGNEQFF. The chain couples TRBV16 to TRBJ2-1, with 10 bases identical to TRBD1. Germline CDR1 reads KGHSY; CDR2 reads FQNENV. This CDR3 has 17 amino acids. Trimming took 2 bases from V and 6 from J; bases not matched to a gene: 10.

This sequence joins TRBV9 and TRBJ2-1, with 12 bases matching TRBD2. The CDR3 length is 16 residues. Unmatched junction bases numbered 6, after V lost 3 bases and J lost 5 bases. Germline V gene data show CDR1 as SGDLS and CDR2 as YYNGEE. CDR3 sequence reads: CASSGIGLAGNNEQFF. For the CDR3, the DNA is TGTGCCAGCAGCGGAATTGGACTAGCGGGAAACAATGAGCAGTTCTTC.

This clonotype was seen at least ten times. The rearrangement joins TRBV7-3 to TRBJ2-6; D unclear. CDR3 length: 14 residues. The germline CDR1 and CDR2 sequences are SGHTA and FQGTGA. The V and J ends lost 2 bases and 0 bases respectively, with 2 bases between them. The CDR3, as DNA: TGTGCCAGCAGCTTATCCTCTGGGGCCAACGTCCTGACTTTC. It encodes CASSLSSGANVLTF.

The sample holds a few counts of this clonotype. The V and J genes are TRBV7-9 and TRBJ2-3; D might be TRBD1 (6 bases). Germline V CDR1 and CDR2: SEHNR, FQNEAQ (reference sequence). The CDR3 loop spans 17 amino acids. The V gene lost 3 bases and the J gene lost 1 base, with 17 bases spanning the gap. The CDR3 sequence is CASSFRQAAHGTDTQYF. The CDR3 coding sequence is TGTGCCAGCAGCTTCCGACAGGCGGCTCACGGCACAGATACGCAGTATTTT.

This clonotype was observed a few times. CDR3 amino acids: CASSQPSGRGTVAKNIQYF. In nucleotides, the CDR3 is TGTGCCAGCAGTCAACCTAGCGGGAGGGGAACTGTAGCCAAAAACATTCAGTACTTC. V usage is TRBV6-2 or TRBV6-3 and J usage is TRBJ2-4, with 12 positions matching TRBD2. The length of the CDR3 is 19 residues. The germline CDR1 and CDR2 sequences are MNHEY and SVGEGT. Trimming removed 5 bases from V and 0 bases from J; junction bases left unmatched: 11.

This CDR3 reads CASSPNRGGEKLFF. The CDR3 DNA reads TGTGCCAGCAGCCCAAACAGGGGAGGCGAAAAACTGTTTTTT. The chain carries TRBV7-9 and TRBJ1-4, with TRBD1 identical over 7 bases. Germline CDR1 is SEHNR and CDR2 is FQNEAQ (reference sequence). This CDR3 contains 14 residues. J was trimmed by 8 bases and V by 5 bases; bases with no gene match: 8.

This clonotype has only a few counts. The J gene is TRBJ2-1, the V gene TRBV19; possibly TRBD2 for D (5 bases). The CDR3 is 14 amino acids. Germline V gene lookup returns CDR1 LNHDA and CDR2 SQIVND (reference sequence). The germline V and J ends were trimmed by 6 bases and 6 bases, with 15 bases remaining between them. The CDR3 region has the DNA TGTGCCAGTAGAGCGGACCGCCAAATCAATGAGCAGTTCTTC. Its protein product is CASRADRQINEQFF. Full variable domain (missing parts from reference TRBV19 and TRBJ2-1): DGGITQSPKYLFRKEGQNVTLSCEQNLNHDAMYWYRQDPGQGLRLIYYSQIVNDFQKGDIAEGYSVSREKKESFPLTVTSAQKNPTAFYLCASRADRQINEQFFGPGTRLTVL.

This clonotype was picked up a small number of times. The chain is built from TRBV20-1 and TRBJ2-1; 10 bases match TRBD2. Trimming took 2 bases from V and 8 from J; bases not matched to a gene: 15. Germline V gene lookup returns CDR1 DFQATT and CDR2 SNEGSKA (reference sequence). There are 17 residues in the CDR3. This CDR3 reads CSARPSRLAGDFDEQFF. CDR3 sequence (DNA): TGCAGTGCTAGACCCTCCCGCCTAGCGGGAGATTTCGATGAGCAGTTCTTC.

This clonotype has ten or more counts. This chain uses TRBV2 with TRBJ1-1, with D tentatively TRBD1 (5 bases). The CDR3 runs 13 residues. Germline V gene sequence: CDR1 SNHLY, CDR2 FYNNEI. V was shortened by 8 bases and J by 0 bases, with 10 bases between the two germline ends. CDR3 residues: CASLTEMNTEAFF. The CDR3, as DNA: TGTGCCAGCCTGACAGAAATGAACACTGAAGCTTTCTTT.

There are many counts of this clonotype. The rearrangement links TRBV20-1 to TRBJ2-3; 7 bases fit TRBD2. This CDR3 spans 15 amino acids. Trimming removed 7 bases from V and 3 bases from J; junction bases left unmatched: 13. Germline V lookup: CDR1 DFQATT, CDR2 SNEGSKA (reference sequence). CDR3 protein: CSVSVREAGTDTQYF. The CDR3 bases are TGCAGTGTGTCAGTCCGGGAGGCGGGGACAGATACGCAGTATTTT.

This clonotype has just a few counts. The rearrangement uses TRBV7-2 and TRBJ1-5, with D unresolved. Germline lookup yields CDR1 SGHTA and CDR2 FQGNSA. The CDR3 runs 14 residues. With 5 bases removed from V and 4 bases from J, the gap between germline ends came to 12 bases. CDR3 DNA: TGTGCCAGCAGCCATTTTTATGGGAATCAGCCCCAGCATTTT. Protein product: CASSHFYGNQPQHF.

This clonotype has a count of ten or more. The chain has TRBV7-2 and TRBJ2-7, with 10 bases matching TRBD1. The CDR3 is 13 amino acids. Germline V gene sequence: CDR1 SGHTA, CDR2 FQGNSA. V trimming: 5 bases; J trimming: 4 bases; junction bases outside the gene matches: 2. CDR3 DNA sequence: TGTGCCAGCAGCCGGGACAGGGGATACGAGCAGTACTTC. Its protein product is CASSRDRGYEQYF.

This clonotype was seen a few times. The chain employs TRBV27 and TRBJ1-4; TRBD1 aligns across 12 bases. The junction had 8 bases not matched to a gene; V was cut back by 5 bases and J by 7 bases. This CDR3 has 16 amino acids. CDR1 and CDR2 from the germline V gene are MNHEY and SMNVEV (reference sequence). The CDR3 sequence: CASSPGQGAASEKLFF. The CDR3 DNA is TGTGCCAGCAGTCCGGGACAGGGGGCGGCAAGTGAAAAACTGTTTTTT.

In this sample, this clonotype turned up many times. The V and J genes are TRBV6-6 and TRBJ2-1, with 8 bases that match TRBD2. Trimming at V came to 0 bases and at J to 2 bases, leaving 6 bases not matched to a gene. The length of the CDR3 is 17 residues. In germline, CDR1 is MNHNY, CDR2 SVGAGI (reference sequence). CDR3 residues: CASSYSSLAAAYNEQFF. The CDR3 DNA reads TGTGCCAGCAGTTACTCGTCACTAGCGGCCGCCTACAATGAGCAGTTCTTC.

This clonotype was found many times. The chain links TRBV20-1 to TRBJ2-7; D unresolved. This CDR3 has 13 amino acids. CDR1 DFQATT and CDR2 SNEGSKA come from the germline V gene (reference sequence). Trimming took off 3 bases at V and 2 bases at J, with 11 bases between the two ends. The CDR3 region has the DNA TGCAGTGCTAGTCCCCATTCAGCCTACGAGCAGTACTTC. It codes for CSASPHSAYEQYF.

This clonotype was counted only a few times. V is TRBV2 and J is TRBJ1-1; TRBD1 might be the D (6 bases). The length of the CDR3 is 15 residues. Looked up from germline, CDR1 is SNHLY and CDR2 is FYNNEI. Trimming took 3 bases from V and 0 from J, leaving 11 bases between them. CDR3 loop: CASSERGQMNTEAFF. The CDR3 DNA is TGTGCCAGCAGTGAGAGGGGACAAATGAACACTGAAGCTTTCTTT.

This clonotype was found a few times. The gene calls are TRBV4-1 and TRBJ2-2; 8 bases line up with TRBD1. This CDR3 comprises 16 residues. Germline V gene sequence: CDR1 MGHRA, CDR2 YSYEKL. After removal of 2 bases from V and 6 bases from J, the junction contained 8 bases not matched to a gene. The CDR3 DNA reads TGCGCCAGCAGCCAATCCAGGGGGCAGGCTCCCGGGGAGCTGTTTTTT. As protein: CASSQSRGQAPGELFF.

This clonotype occurred many times. This chain connects TRBV14 to TRBJ2-1; the D is unclear. The V end was cut by 7 bases, the J end by 7 bases, with 11 bases between. The CDR3 extends over 12 amino acids. Germline CDR1 SGHDN, CDR2 FVKESK. CDR3 bases: TGTGCCAGCACCAGGAGTTGGAATGAGCAGTTCTTC. Its protein product is CASTRSWNEQFF.

This clonotype was counted ten times or more. This rearrangement joins TRBV29-1 to TRBJ2-2, with D perhaps matching TRBD1 (6 bases). V was clipped by 7 bases and J by 7 bases, with 13 bases between them. Looked up from germline, CDR1 is SQVTM and CDR2 is ANQGSEA. CDR3 length equals 12 residues. CDR3 residues: CSGQGGIGELFF. CDR3 nucleotides: TGCAGCGGACAAGGGGGTATCGGGGAGCTGTTTTTT.

This clonotype has a count of ten or more. The rearrangement uses TRBV20-1 and TRBJ1-5; 12 bases align to TRBD1. Trimming at V came to 6 bases and at J to 1 base, leaving 7 bases not matched to a gene. Germline V gives CDR1 DFQATT, CDR2 SNEGSKA (reference sequence). The CDR3 contains 16 residues. This CDR3 is CSAPGTGGPSNQPQHF. CDR3 DNA sequence: TGCAGTGCCCCCGGGACAGGGGGCCCAAGCAATCAGCCCCAGCATTTT.

The chain carries TRBV20-1 and TRBJ2-1; the D gene is possibly TRBD1 (6 bases). Germline V gene lookup returns CDR1 DFQATT and CDR2 SNEGSKA (reference sequence). The germline V and J ends were trimmed by 3 bases and 8 bases, with 11 bases remaining between them. This CDR3 has 12 residues. CDR3 region: CSASPNRDEQFF. CDR3 nucleotides: TGCAGTGCTAGCCCGAACAGGGATGAGCAGTTCTTC.

The chain employs TRBV18 and TRBJ2-2; 8 nucleotides agree with TRBD1. The CDR3 runs to 15 residues. Trimming took 4 bases from V and 4 from J; bases not matched to a gene: 5. Germline V gene sequence: CDR1 KGHSH, CDR2 LQKENI. The CDR3 region has the DNA TGTGCCAGCTCACTGACAGGGGCCGGCACCGGGGAGCTGTTTTTT. This gives the protein CASSLTGAGTGELFF.

This clonotype counts as medium-sized. V usage is TRBV10-3 and J usage is TRBJ1-6; D is undetermined. The CDR3 runs to 14 residues. Germline assignment: CDR1 ENHRY and CDR2 SYGVKD. Deletions cut 7 bases from V and 5 bases from J, with 12 bases between. In DNA, the CDR3 is TGTGCCATCAAAAGGACGGCCGATAATTCACCCCTCCACTTT. It specifies CAIKRTADNSPLHF.

The table lists this clonotype with a few counts. The chain recombines TRBV7-2 with TRBJ2-3; tentative D call: TRBD2 (6 bases). CDR1 is SGHTA and CDR2 is FQGNSA in the germline V gene. There are 15 residues in the CDR3. V lost 2 bases and J 1 base, leaving 10 bases between the germline ends. In nucleotides, the CDR3 is TGTGCCAGCAGCTTAACCGGGGGTGGCACAGATACGCAGTATTTT. Translating it yields CASSLTGGGTDTQYF.

The J gene is TRBJ1-3, the V gene TRBV11-2, with TRBD1 matching 7 bases. The CDR3 is 14 amino acids. Germline loops: CDR1 SGHAT, CDR2 FQNNGV. Trimming at V came to 5 bases and at J to 2 bases, leaving 3 bases not matched to a gene. The CDR3 loop is CASSIGTAGNTIYF. The CDR3 coding sequence is TGTGCCAGCAGCATTGGGACAGCTGGAAACACCATATATTTT. The complete variable domain, with remaining parts taken from reference TRBV11-2 and TRBJ1-3, reads EAGVAQSPRYKIIEKRQSVAFWCNPISGHATLYWYQQILGQGPKLLIQFQNNGVVDDSQLPKDRFSAERLKGVDSTLKIQPAKLEDSAVYLCASSIGTAGNTIYFGEGSWLTVV.

This clonotype was seen once. The genes are TRBV7-2 and TRBJ1-2, with a possible D match to TRBD1 (5 bases). Trimming removed 5 bases at V and 8 bases at J, with 15 bases between. CDR1 and CDR2 from the germline V gene are SGHTA and FQGNSA. The CDR3 loop spans 13 amino acids. The CDR3 region is CASSRQRRLGYTF. The CDR3 nucleotides are TGTGCCAGCAGCCGACAGCGGAGGCTGGGCTACACCTTC.

This clonotype was seen a few times. The chain has TRBV5-8 and TRBJ2-7; D is uncertain. CDR3 length equals 11 residues. V lost 2 bases and J lost 6, with 6 bases in between. CDR1 and CDR2 from the germline V gene are SGHTS and YDEGEE. CDR3 region: CASSFIAEQYF. CDR3 sequence (DNA): TGTGCCAGCAGCTTCATCGCCGAGCAGTACTTC.